The clone carrying this T cell receptor (beta chain) has only one observation. Data came from immunoSEQ multiplex PCR; TCRdb stores just in-frame clones and leaves some out. The sample yields under 2.5 million clones, under 95% seen once. CDR3 length: 17 amino acids. Per the germline V gene, CDR1 is SGHAT and CDR2 is FQNNGV. The V and J ends lost 5 bases and 0 bases respectively, with 19 bases between them. This specimen comes from a study of shared clonotypes between healthy human individuals. The chain recombines TRBV11-2 with TRBJ1-1; D remains ambiguous. The sequence derives from a man aged 18 to 29 in good health. Some clones in this sample may be carry-over from other donors' samples. The sequencing input was naive CD4+ T cells from PBMCs. Indicated subset: CD45RA+ positively selected. The CDR3 region has the DNA TGTGCCAGCAGCGCGGCCAGCATCAGACTCATGAACACTGAAGCTTTCTTT. Translated, it gives CASSAASIRLMNTEAFF.